Shown below are 18 T cell receptor beta chains from a single sample sequenced in a study of blood T cells in healthy people across ages. A sample-barcoded 5' primer and a J-beta primer mix were used in a second PCR of roughly 7 to 12 cycles. TCRdb used MiXCR to reprocess the 5' RACE reads, holding one entry per CDR3 protein. The repertoire holds 500,000 to 700,000 distinct CDR3 sequences, with roughly 31% as singletons. The sample taken for sequencing was blood. The receptors derive from a woman over 75 in good health.

This clonotype was counted between two and nine times. The chain employs TRBV29-1 and TRBJ1-5; no definite D call. The CDR3 contains 14 residues. Germline V gives CDR1 SQVTM, CDR2 ANQGSEA. Trimming removed 7 bases at V and 1 base at J, with 14 bases between. In DNA form, the CDR3 reads TGCAGCGCCGCGACCGAAACCAGCAATCAGCCCCAGCATTTT. This sequence encodes CSAATETSNQPQHF.

This clonotype showed up many times. The rearrangement uses TRBV28 and TRBJ1-1; a possible D gene is TRBD1 (6 bases). The CDR3 length is 14 residues. V was cut by 10 bases and J by 4 bases, with 19 bases left in between. From germline, CDR1 is MDHEN and CDR2 SYDVKM. The CDR3 loop is CAITGGRRSTEAFF. The DNA for the CDR3 is TGTGCCATCACGGGGGGCAGAAGGTCCACTGAAGCTTTCTTT.

This rearrangement joins TRBV28 to TRBJ2-5; TRBD1 aligns across 8 bases. The CDR3 consists of 15 residues. Per germline, CDR1 MDHEN and CDR2 SYDVKM. V lost 5 bases, J lost 5 bases, and 10 bases stayed unmatched. CDR3 in amino acids: CASSIRQGRGETQYF. Here the CDR3 DNA reads TGTGCCAGCAGTATTCGACAGGGGAGAGGGGAGACCCAGTACTTC.

This clonotype was seen a handful of times. The chain combines TRBV9 with TRBJ1-2, with a possible D match to TRBD1 (6 bases). The CDR3 runs to 15 residues. V lost 0 bases to trimming and J lost 6 bases, with 15 bases between them. Germline loops: CDR1 SGDLS, CDR2 YYNGEE. The CDR3 region is CASSVASPGAHGYTF. The CDR3 coding sequence is TGTGCCAGCAGCGTAGCCAGCCCAGGGGCCCATGGCTACACCTTC.

As concerns this clonotype: Its ends do not fully match the called genes, so a read error is possible. The chain employs TRBV7-9 and TRBJ2-1; 12 bases map to TRBD2. The germline V gene encodes CDR1 SEHNR and CDR2 FQNEAQ (reference sequence). The CDR3 runs to 17 residues. This CDR3 reads CASSQETSGRTYNEQFF. CDR3 sequence (DNA): TGCGCCAGCAGCCAAGAAACTAGCGGGAGGACCTACAATGAGCAGTTCTTC.

This clonotype was counted a few times. The V and J genes are TRBV28 and TRBJ1-1; D is ambiguous. Trimming stripped 2 bases from V and 9 bases from J, with 10 bases between. Germline CDR1 MDHEN, CDR2 SYDVKM. The CDR3 is 12 amino acids. In nucleotides, the CDR3 is TGTGCCAGCAGTTTAAACCAGGCTCAAGCTTTCTTT. Translating it yields CASSLNQAQAFF.

This clonotype was recorded at least ten times. The chain couples TRBV4-1 to TRBJ1-4, with a tentative D call TRBD1 (6 bases). Germline V gene data show CDR1 as MGHRA and CDR2 as YSYEKL. CDR3 length: 16 amino acids. Trimming removed 0 bases from V and 5 bases from J, with 13 bases in between. Here the CDR3 DNA reads TGCGCCAGCAGCCAAGATACGGGGGCGTCCAATGAAAAACTGTTTTTT. It is translated as CASSQDTGASNEKLFF.

This clonotype was seen repeatedly, ten times or more. This sequence joins TRBV4-3 and TRBJ2-1; TRBD2 aligns across 7 bases. Germline values: CDR1 LGHNA, CDR2 YSLEER. Germline trimming cut 0 bases from V and 9 bases from J; bases unmatched to any gene: 11. This CDR3 contains 16 residues. The CDR3 spells CASSQDLGWGGAEQFF. The DNA for the CDR3 is TGCGCCAGCAGCCAAGATCTGGGGTGGGGGGGAGCTGAGCAGTTCTTC.

This clonotype was seen more than once but under ten times. J is TRBJ2-3 and V is TRBV19; D uncertain. In germline, CDR1 is LNHDA, CDR2 SQIVND (reference sequence). Trimming stripped 3 bases from V and 3 bases from J, with 16 bases between. This CDR3 contains 16 residues. DNA for the CDR3: TGTGCCAGTAGTATGGATCTAACGGACCTAACAGATACGCAGTATTTT. It encodes CASSMDLTDLTDTQYF.

In regard to this clonotype: A much larger clone differs by one base, so this may be a read error. CDR3 nucleotide sequence: TGTGCCAGCAGCTTAGTTTTCCAGTACGAGCAGTACTTC. This translates into CASSLVFQYEQYF. The rearrangement joins TRBV7-2 to TRBJ2-7; D unclear. The CDR3 has 13 amino acids. Trimming left V 1 base short and J 4 bases short, with 8 bases between. From germline, CDR1 is SGHTA and CDR2 FQGNSA.

This clonotype showed up just a few times. This rearrangement joins TRBV6-5 to TRBJ1-4; a possible D gene is TRBD1 (6 bases). The CDR3 contains 17 residues. Germline CDR1 and CDR2: MNHEY and SVGAGI. V gave up 2 bases and J gave up 5 bases, with 18 bases separating them. CDR3 in amino acids: CASSYTRVGRGNEKLFF. DNA for the CDR3: TGTGCCAGCAGTTACACCCGGGTCGGAAGGGGGAATGAAAAACTGTTTTTT.

This clonotype came up once. A single base separates this from a much larger clone, so it may be a read error. V gene TRBV27 combines with J gene TRBJ2-5; a possible D gene is TRBD1 (7 bases). The end of the DNA fits TRBJ2-7 better, so the J call may be wrong. The CDR3 extends over 15 amino acids. Germline V gene data show CDR1 as MNHEY and CDR2 as SMNVEV (reference sequence). CDR3 bases: TGTGCCAGCAGTTTATGGAGGGGGCCTTTCCACGAGCAGTACTTC. Protein: CASSLWRGPFHEQYF.

Note on this clonotype: A read error is possible here, since a much larger clone lies one base away. V gene TRBV6-2 or TRBV6-3 combines with J gene TRBJ2-1; TRBD2 is a possible D gene (5 bases). Trimming cost V 2 bases and J 13 bases, with 15 bases left between them. Germline lookup yields CDR1 MNHEY and CDR2 SVGEGT. There are 13 residues in the CDR3. CDR3 in amino acids: CASSYSDRETQFF. CDR3 DNA sequence: TGTGCCAGCAGTTACAGCGATAGGGAGACCCAGTTCTTC.

This clonotype occurred many times. V usage is TRBV5-5 and J usage is TRBJ2-7, with a possible D match to TRBD1 (6 bases). In germline, CDR1 is SGHKS, CDR2 YYEKEE (reference sequence). V gave up 0 bases and J gave up 2 bases, with 21 bases separating them. This CDR3 comprises 18 residues. CDR3 bases: TGTGCCAGCAGCTTGGCCTCGGCGAACAGAGGGGGACCCTACGAGCAGTACTTC. Translation: CASSLASANRGGPYEQYF. Full variable domain (remainder filled in from reference TRBV5-5 and TRBJ2-7): DAGVTQSPTHLIKTRGQQVTLRCSPISGHKSVSWYQQVLGQGPQFIFQYYEKEERGRGNFPDRFSARQFPNYSSELNVNALLLGDSALYLCASSLASANRGGPYEQYFGPGTRLTVT.

Comments on this clonotype: Given a much more abundant clone one base away, this may be a read error. The CDR3 protein is CSATPGLYSPLHF. The CDR3 coding sequence is TGCAGTGCCACACCGGGACTTTATTCACCCCTCCACTTT. The chain is built from TRBV20-1 and TRBJ1-6, with TRBD1 as a possible D gene (5 bases). The CDR3 length is 13 residues. Germline V lookup: CDR1 DFQATT, CDR2 SNEGSKA (reference sequence). The V end was cut by 6 bases, the J end by 8 bases, with 14 bases between.

The chain carries TRBV28 and TRBJ2-7, with 10 bases identical to TRBD1. The CDR3 spans 15 residues. V shed 6 bases, J shed 5 bases, and the junction held 10 bases outside the gene matches. In germline, CDR1 is MDHEN, CDR2 SYDVKM. The CDR3 sequence is CASRTRDRGIDEQYF. DNA for the CDR3: TGTGCCAGCAGGACCCGGGACAGGGGTATTGACGAGCAGTACTTC.

The V and J genes are TRBV6-2 or TRBV6-3 and TRBJ1-2; D call uncertain. This CDR3 is 14 amino acids long. V was clipped by 5 bases and J by 3 bases, with 13 bases between them. Germline CDR1 and CDR2: MNHEY and SVGEGT. This CDR3 is CASSEMEGYYGYTF. CDR3 nucleotide sequence: TGTGCCAGCAGTGAAATGGAGGGATACTATGGCTACACCTTC.

At least ten counts were recorded for this clonotype. The chain has TRBV10-3 and TRBJ2-3; 12 bases line up with TRBD2. The CDR3 has 16 amino acids. Germline CDR1 ENHRY, CDR2 SYGVKD. The junction had 4 bases not matched to a gene; V was cut back by 6 bases and J by 0 bases. This chain's CDR3 is CAIRRTSGDSTDTQYF. The CDR3 DNA sequence: TGTGCCATCAGGAGGACTAGCGGGGATAGCACAGATACGCAGTATTTT.